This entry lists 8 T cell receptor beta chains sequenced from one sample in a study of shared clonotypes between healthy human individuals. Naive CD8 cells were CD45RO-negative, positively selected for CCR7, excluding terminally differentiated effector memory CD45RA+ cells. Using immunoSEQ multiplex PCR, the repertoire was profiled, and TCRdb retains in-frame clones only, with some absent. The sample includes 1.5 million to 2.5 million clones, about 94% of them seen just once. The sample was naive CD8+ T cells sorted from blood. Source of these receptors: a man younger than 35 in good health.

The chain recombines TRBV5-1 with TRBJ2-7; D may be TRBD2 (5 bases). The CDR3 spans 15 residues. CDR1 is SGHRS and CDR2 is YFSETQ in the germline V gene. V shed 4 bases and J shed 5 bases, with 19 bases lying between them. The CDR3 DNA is TGCGCCAGCAGCCCGCGTACGGGATTCCTCGACGAGCAGTACTTC. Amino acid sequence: CASSPRTGFLDEQYF.

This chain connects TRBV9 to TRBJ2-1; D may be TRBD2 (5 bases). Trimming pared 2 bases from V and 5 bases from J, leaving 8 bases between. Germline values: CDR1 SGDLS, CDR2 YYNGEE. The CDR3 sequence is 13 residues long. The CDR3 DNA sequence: TGTGCCAGCAGCGTTTACGGGAACAATGAGCAGTTCTTC. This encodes CASSVYGNNEQFF.

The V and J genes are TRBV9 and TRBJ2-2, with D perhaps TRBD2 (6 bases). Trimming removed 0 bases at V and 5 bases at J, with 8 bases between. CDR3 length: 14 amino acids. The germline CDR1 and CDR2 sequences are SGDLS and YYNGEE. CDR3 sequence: CASSVVEGTGELFF. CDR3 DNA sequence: TGTGCCAGCAGCGTAGTGGAGGGGACCGGGGAGCTGTTTTTT.

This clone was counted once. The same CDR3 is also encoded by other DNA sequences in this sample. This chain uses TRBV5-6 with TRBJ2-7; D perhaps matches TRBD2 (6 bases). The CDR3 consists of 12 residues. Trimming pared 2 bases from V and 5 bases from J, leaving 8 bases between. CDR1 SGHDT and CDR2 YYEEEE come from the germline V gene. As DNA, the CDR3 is TGTGCCAGCAGCTTCACGGGGGACGAGCAGTACTTC. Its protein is CASSFTGDEQYF. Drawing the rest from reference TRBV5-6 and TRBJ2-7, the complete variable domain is DAGVTQSPTHLIKTRGQQVTLRCSPKSGHDTVSWYQQALGQGPQFIFQYYEEEERQRGNFPDRFSGHQFPNYSSELNVNALLLGDSALYLCASSFTGDEQYFGPGTRLTVT.

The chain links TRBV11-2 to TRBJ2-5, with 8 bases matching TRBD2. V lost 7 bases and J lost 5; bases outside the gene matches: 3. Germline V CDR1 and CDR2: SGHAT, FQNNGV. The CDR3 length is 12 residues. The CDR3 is CASTGLAETQYF. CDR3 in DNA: TGTGCCAGCACCGGACTAGCCGAGACCCAGTACTTC.

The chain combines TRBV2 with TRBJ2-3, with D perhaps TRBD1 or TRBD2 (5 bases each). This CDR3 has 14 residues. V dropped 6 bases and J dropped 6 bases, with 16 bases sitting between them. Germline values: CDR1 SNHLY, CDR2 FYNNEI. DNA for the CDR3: TGTGCCAGCAGCGACCGGGGCCCCAAGGATACGCAGTATTTT. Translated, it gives CASSDRGPKDTQYF.

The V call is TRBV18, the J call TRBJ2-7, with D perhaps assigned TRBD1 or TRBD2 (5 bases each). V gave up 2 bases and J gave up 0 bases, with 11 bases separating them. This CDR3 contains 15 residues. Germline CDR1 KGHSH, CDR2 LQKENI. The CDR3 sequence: CASSPGGITSYEQYF. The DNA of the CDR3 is TGTGCCAGCTCACCAGGGGGTATAACCTCCTACGAGCAGTACTTC.

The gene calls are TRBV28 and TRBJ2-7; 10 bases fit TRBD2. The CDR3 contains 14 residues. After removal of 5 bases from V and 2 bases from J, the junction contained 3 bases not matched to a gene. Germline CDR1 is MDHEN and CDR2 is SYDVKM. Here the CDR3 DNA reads TGTGCCAGCAGTAGCGGGGGGGCTGCCTACGAGCAGTACTTC. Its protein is CASSSGGAAYEQYF.